What follows are 14 T cell receptor beta chains derived from one specimen sequenced in a study of beta chain features in type 1 diabetes. Antigens for these TCRs are unknown. Study conclusions and caveats: TCRB CDR3 length was moderately but significantly reduced in all four CD4+ subsets of Type 1 diabetes patients.

Reverse transcription of all isolated RNA meant that expressed TCRB transcripts were sequenced. Repertoires were generated with immunoSEQ multiplex PCR, while TCRdb's copy carries only in-frame clones and drops some. The sample holds hundreds of thousands of clones, approximately 10% seen once. The specimen was naive CD4+ T cells from blood. These receptors were obtained from a young man with type 1 diabetes.

This clone was seen a few times. The chain joins TRBV7-9 to TRBJ1-2; D is uncertain. The CDR3 runs to 12 residues. From germline, CDR1 is SEHNR and CDR2 FQNEAQ (reference sequence). Trimming left V 7 bases short and J 11 bases short, with 17 bases between. As DNA, the CDR3 is TGTGCCAGCAACCCTGTGGGGTCGGGGTACACCTTC. Its translation: CASNPVGSGYTF. Supplemented by reference TRBV7-9 and TRBJ1-2, the full variable domain reads DTGVSQNPRHKITKRGQNVTFRCDPISEHNRLYWYRQTLGQGPEFLTYFQNEAQLEKSRLLSDRFSAERPKGSFSTLEIQRTEQGDSAMYLCASNPVGSGYTFGSGTRLTVV.

This chain uses TRBV28 with TRBJ2-3; TRBD2 is a possible D gene (5 bases). Trimming removed 8 bases from V and 2 bases from J, with 11 bases in between. CDR1 is MDHEN and CDR2 is SYDVKM in the germline V gene. The CDR3 spans 13 residues. CDR3 loop: CASCPGDTDTQYF. CDR3 sequence (DNA): TGTGCCAGCTGTCCCGGGGACACAGATACGCAGTATTTT.

This clone was detected only a few times. This chain links TRBV30 with TRBJ1-1, with D possibly TRBD1 on 6 matching bases. In germline, CDR1 is GTSNPN, CDR2 SVGIG (reference sequence). The CDR3 consists of 14 residues. With 4 bases removed from V and 0 bases from J, the gap between germline ends came to 12 bases. Here the CDR3 reads CAWNSQGLNTEAFF. CDR3 coding DNA: TGTGCCTGGAATTCCCAGGGGCTGAACACTGAAGCTTTCTTT.

There are a few counts of this clone. V and J are TRBV7-2 and TRBJ1-2, with D maybe TRBD1 (6 bases). Germline CDR1 SGHTA, CDR2 FQGNSA. CDR3 length: 16 residues. V shed 3 bases and J shed 7 bases, with 21 bases lying between them. The CDR3, as DNA: TGTGCCAGCAGCTTCTCCCGGGGGGGCGCAATGGGTGGCTACACCTTC. Translated, it gives CASSFSRGGAMGGYTF.

This clone was counted only a few times. The chain couples TRBV7-3 to TRBJ2-7, with D tentatively TRBD2 (6 bases). The CDR3 runs 13 residues. The V end lost 7 bases, the J end lost 0 bases, and 10 bases lay between the germline ends. Germline V gives CDR1 SGHTA, CDR2 FQGTGA. CDR3 sequence reads: CASKSGASYEQYF. The CDR3 DNA sequence: TGTGCCAGCAAATCGGGAGCCTCCTACGAGCAGTACTTC.

V and J are TRBV5-1 and TRBJ1-1; 9 bases map to TRBD1. Per germline, CDR1 SGHRS and CDR2 YFSETQ. This CDR3 has 16 amino acids. Losses at the gene ends were 6 bases for V and 4 bases for J; bases not matched to a gene: 13. The CDR3 sequence is CASKGRDREGGTEAFF. As DNA, the CDR3 is TGCGCCAGCAAAGGGAGGGACAGGGAGGGCGGCACTGAAGCTTTCTTT.

The chain is built from TRBV19 and TRBJ1-6; D is uncertain. There are 14 residues in the CDR3. CDR1 and CDR2 (germline): LNHDA, SQIVND (reference sequence). Trimming stripped 4 bases from V and 8 bases from J, with 12 bases between. The chain's CDR3 is CASSTGGRDSPLHF. As DNA, the CDR3 is TGTGCCAGTAGTACCGGAGGGAGGGATTCACCCCTCCACTTT.

This clone was seen a handful of times. The V and J genes are TRBV9 and TRBJ2-1; 10 bases line up with TRBD2. Losses at the gene ends were 0 bases for V and 9 bases for J; bases not matched to a gene: 6. The CDR3 has 15 residues. Per germline, CDR1 SGDLS and CDR2 YYNGEE. CDR3 sequence reads: CASSVASGGAGEQFF. CDR3 DNA: TGTGCCAGCAGCGTAGCCAGCGGGGGGGCTGGTGAGCAGTTCTTC.

This clone was recorded a few times. This chain connects TRBV5-6 to TRBJ2-6; tentative D call: TRBD1 (6 bases). The length of the CDR3 is 16 residues. Between the trimmed V and J ends, which lost 4 bases and 1 base, there was a span of 12 bases. Germline V gives CDR1 SGHDT, CDR2 YYEEEE. CDR3 loop: CASSRQEPSGANVLTF. In DNA, the CDR3 is TGTGCCAGCAGCCGACAGGAGCCATCTGGGGCCAACGTCCTGACTTTC.

The rearrangement links TRBV2 to TRBJ2-1; 7 bases are shared with TRBD2. Germline CDR1 SNHLY, CDR2 FYNNEI. CDR3 length: 14 residues. J was trimmed by 4 bases and V by 3 bases; bases with no gene match: 3. CDR3 sequence reads: CASSDLRGYNEQFF. The CDR3 coding sequence is TGTGCCAGCAGTGACTTGCGGGGGTACAATGAGCAGTTCTTC.

The chain carries TRBV6-5 and TRBJ1-5, with D unclear. This CDR3 region has 15 residues. CDR1 is MNHEY, CDR2 SVGAGI, per germline. Trimming cost V 0 bases and J 3 bases, with 9 bases left between them. The CDR3 protein is CASSYSSGNNQPQHF. In nucleotides, the CDR3 is TGTGCCAGCAGTTACTCGTCAGGAAACAATCAGCCCCAGCATTTT.

V usage is TRBV5-1 and J usage is TRBJ1-1; 8 bases align to TRBD1. Trimming removed 2 bases from V and 3 bases from J; junction bases left unmatched: 3. The CDR3 is made up of 14 amino acids. CDR1 is SGHRS, CDR2 YFSETQ, per germline. CDR3 residues: CASSLDRGHTEAFF. The CDR3 coding sequence is TGCGCCAGCAGCTTAGACAGGGGTCACACTGAAGCTTTCTTT.

J is TRBJ2-1 and V is TRBV6-5; tentatively, D is TRBD2 (7 bases). The CDR3 is 15 amino acids. Trimming removed 6 bases at V and 0 bases at J, with 12 bases between. Looked up from germline, CDR1 is MNHEY and CDR2 is SVGAGI. CDR3 bases: TGTGCCAGCAGAAGGGGGGGGAGCTCCTACAATGAGCAGTTCTTC. Translation: CASRRGGSSYNEQFF.

This clone has just a few counts. The chain links TRBV25-1 to TRBJ2-6; no clear D. This CDR3 has 15 residues. The V gene's germline CDR1 is MGHDK and CDR2 SYGVNS. Deletions cut 3 bases from V and 3 bases from J, with 9 bases between. CDR3 DNA: TGTGCCAGCAGTGACCCCCTTTTTGGGGCCAACGTCCTGACTTTC. Its protein is CASSDPLFGANVLTF.